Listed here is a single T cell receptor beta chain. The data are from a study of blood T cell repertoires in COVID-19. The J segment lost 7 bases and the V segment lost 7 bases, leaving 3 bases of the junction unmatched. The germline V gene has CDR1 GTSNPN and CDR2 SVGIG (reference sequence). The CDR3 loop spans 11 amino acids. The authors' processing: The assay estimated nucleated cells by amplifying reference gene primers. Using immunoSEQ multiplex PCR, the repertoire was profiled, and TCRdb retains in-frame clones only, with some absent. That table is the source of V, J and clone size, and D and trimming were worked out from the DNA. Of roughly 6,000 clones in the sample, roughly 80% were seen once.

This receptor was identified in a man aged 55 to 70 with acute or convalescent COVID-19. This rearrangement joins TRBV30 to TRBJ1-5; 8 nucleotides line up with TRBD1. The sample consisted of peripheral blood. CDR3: CALGTGQPQHF. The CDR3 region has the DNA TGTGCCTTAGGGACAGGCCAGCCCCAGCATTTT.